The table lists the clone carrying this TCR beta chain with a few counts. Its cognate antigen is unknown. The data stem from a study of T cells in Graves' hyperthyroidism and ophthalmopathy. Patients were excluded because of uncontrolled infection, other autoimmune disease, pregnancy or lactation. The diagnoses drew upon clinical symptoms, serum thyroxine and TRAb, thyroid ultrasound and orbital computed tomography. PBMCs were sourced from roughly 9.1 ml fresh peripheral blood. Points from the study as a whole: Ophthalmopathy was identified by the model a median around 6 months ahead of onset.

Authors of the study amplified TCR beta CDR3 regions from RNA transcripts. HTBI primers drove first-round RT-PCR of the TCR CDR3. Via MiXCR, TCRdb re-called the multiplex PCR reads, giving one row per CDR3 protein. The sample holds roughly 400,000 distinct CDR3 sequences, roughly 13% seen once. The CDR3 has 14 amino acids. Germline lookup yields CDR1 SQVTM and CDR2 ANQGSEA. The ends lost 1 base at V and 4 bases at J; junction bases unmatched: 4. The specimen was blood. The source is a man in his fifties or sixties with Graves' ophthalmopathy. The chain uses TRBV29-1 and TRBJ2-7; 10 nucleotides agree with TRBD1. CDR3 sequence (DNA): TGCAGCGTTGAAGGGGGACAGGGGAGGTACGAGCAGTACTTC. Its translation: CSVEGGQGRYEQYF.